What follows are 22 T cell receptor beta chains derived from one specimen sequenced in a study of blood T cell repertoires in COVID-19. TCRdb's copy holds only in-frame clones and misses some; the assay was immunoSEQ multiplex PCR. The repertoire holds about 280,000 clones, 75% to 90% seen once, with roughly 2.2% in the top ten. The specimen sequenced was peripheral blood. The origin of the receptors is a woman aged 45-65 years who had recovered from COVID-19.

CDR3 region: CASSKGANPGYGYTF. CDR3 nucleotide sequence: TGTGCCAGCAGTAAGGGGGCCAACCCGGGGTATGGCTACACCTTC. The chain carries TRBV27 and TRBJ1-2; 7 nucleotides match TRBD1. After removal of 5 bases from V and 5 bases from J, the junction contained 11 bases not matched to a gene. The CDR3 is 15 amino acids. Germline CDR1 MNHEY, CDR2 SMNVEV (reference sequence).

The J gene is TRBJ2-1, the V gene TRBV9, with 11 positions matching TRBD2. The CDR3 has 18 amino acids. The V segment lost 4 bases and the J segment 5 bases; nucleotides outside the gene matches: 14. Per germline, CDR1 SGDLS and CDR2 YYNGEE. In nucleotides, the CDR3 is TGTGCCAGCAGCCCTCTAGCGGGAGGCCTCGGACGGGACAATGAGCAGTTCTTC. Encoded protein: CASSPLAGGLGRDNEQFF.

The V call is TRBV5-4, the J call TRBJ2-1; D remains ambiguous. Germline CDR1 reads SGHNT; CDR2 reads YYREEE (reference sequence). The CDR3 is made up of 15 amino acids. Trimming shortened V by 2 bases and J by 0 bases, and 9 bases separated the two germline ends. The DNA of the CDR3 is TGTGCCAGCAGCTTTCAGGCGAGCTCCTACAATGAGCAGTTCTTC. This translates into CASSFQASSYNEQFF.

The rearrangement uses TRBV3-1 (or the pseudogene TRBV3-2) and TRBJ1-1; D perhaps matches TRBD1 (5 bases). V shed 1 base and J shed 5 bases, with 14 bases lying between them. The germline V gene encodes CDR1 LGHDT and CDR2 YNNKEL (reference sequence). This CDR3 comprises 15 residues. CDR3 loop: CASSQAGGLYTEAFF. The CDR3 DNA reads TGTGCCAGCAGCCAAGCGGGGGGGTTGTATACTGAAGCTTTCTTT.

Concerning this clone: This sample also contains other DNA sequences that code for the same CDR3. This chain's CDR3 is CASSWTGGDYGYTF. As DNA, the CDR3 is TGTGCCAGCAGCTGGACAGGGGGGGACTATGGCTACACCTTC. This chain uses TRBV5-4 with TRBJ1-2; 10 nucleotides match TRBD1. V was pared by 3 bases and J by 3 bases, with 2 bases of the junction left unmatched. Germline V gene lookup returns CDR1 SGHNT and CDR2 YYREEE (reference sequence). CDR3 length: 14 residues.

The J gene is TRBJ1-1, the V gene TRBV7-3; a possible D gene is TRBD1 (5 bases). The ends were cut back, 5 bases at V and 7 bases at J, with 14 bases in the middle. Germline values: CDR1 SGHTA, CDR2 FQGTGA. There are 13 residues in the CDR3. CDR3: CASSPHRGVEAFF. CDR3 bases: TGTGCCAGCAGCCCCCACCGGGGGGTTGAAGCTTTCTTT.

This clone was seen only once. The chain couples TRBV29-1 to TRBJ2-3; D might be TRBD2 (6 bases). Germline V lookup: CDR1 SQVTM, CDR2 ANQGSEA. Trimming took off 0 bases at V and 1 base at J, with 8 bases between the two ends. This CDR3 is 14 amino acids long. The CDR3 is CSVEEWGGTDTQYF. The CDR3 DNA reads TGCAGCGTTGAAGAATGGGGGGGCACAGATACGCAGTATTTT.

This clone was seen just once. This chain uses TRBV5-1 with TRBJ2-3; 14 bases are a match to TRBD2. The CDR3 has 17 amino acids. V was pared by 0 bases and J by 4 bases, with 4 bases of the junction left unmatched. CDR1 is SGHRS, CDR2 YFSETQ, per germline. CDR3 nucleotide sequence: TGCGCCAGCAGCTTGGAGACTAGCGGGGGGGCCGCAGATACGCAGTATTTT. Protein sequence: CASSLETSGGAADTQYF.

This chain joins TRBV29-1 and TRBJ2-3; the match to TRBD1 covers 8 bases. CDR1 and CDR2 (germline): SQVTM, ANQGSEA. CDR3 size: 14 residues. V gave up 1 base and J gave up 5 bases; unmatched junction bases: 5. The CDR3 nucleotides are TGCAGCGTTGAAGGGCAGGGGGCGATAGATACGCAGTATTTT. Protein product: CSVEGQGAIDTQYF.

The rearrangement links TRBV19 to TRBJ2-2; 8 bases line up with TRBD1. V shed 6 bases and J 7 bases; nucleotides not matched to a gene: 7. Germline values: CDR1 LNHDA, CDR2 SQIVND (reference sequence). The CDR3 totals 14 residues. The CDR3 is CASRDRGQVGELFF. The CDR3 coding sequence is TGTGCCAGTAGAGACAGGGGTCAGGTCGGGGAGCTGTTTTTT.

This chain connects TRBV2 to TRBJ1-5; possibly TRBD1 for D (5 bases). V lost 7 bases to trimming and J lost 6 bases, with 10 bases between them. The CDR3 consists of 12 residues. CDR1 and CDR2 from the germline V gene are SNHLY and FYNNEI. The DNA for the CDR3 is TGTGCCAGCAATGGGGCTGCTCAGCCCCAGCATTTT. It encodes CASNGAAQPQHF.

This clone was observed once. This chain links TRBV24-1 with TRBJ1-1; TRBD1 matches 11 bases. This CDR3 is 15 amino acids long. Germline V gene sequence: CDR1 KGHDR, CDR2 SFDVKD. J lost 3 bases, V lost 8 bases, and 7 bases had no gene match. The CDR3 DNA reads TGTGCCACCAAGGACAGGGGGCGCTTGGACACTGAAGCTTTCTTT. As protein: CATKDRGRLDTEAFF.

This chain uses TRBV5-4 with TRBJ2-1, with TRBD2 as a possible D gene (5 bases). V lost 1 base, J lost 8 bases, and 10 bases lay in between. CDR3 length: 13 amino acids. Germline CDR1 SGHNT, CDR2 YYREEE (reference sequence). The CDR3 nucleotides read TGTGCCAGCAGCTTGTTCCCGAGGGATGAGCAGTTCTTC. As protein: CASSLFPRDEQFF.

The chain is built from TRBV7-2 and TRBJ1-5; 7 bases align to TRBD1. The CDR3 has 13 residues. The V segment lost 5 bases and the J segment 7 bases; nucleotides outside the gene matches: 5. CDR1 and CDR2 (germline): SGHTA, FQGNSA. CDR3 DNA: TGTGCCAGCAGCCCCCGGGGACAGCAGCCCCAGCATTTT. Protein product: CASSPRGQQPQHF.

J is TRBJ2-2 and V is TRBV5-5, with 9 positions matching TRBD2. J lost 5 bases, V lost 3 bases, and 14 bases had no gene match. This CDR3 has 18 residues. Per the germline V gene, CDR1 is SGHKS and CDR2 is YYEKEE (reference sequence). Here the CDR3 DNA reads TGTGCCAGCAGCTCTCTCGGGGTAGCGGGAGTTCAGACCGGGGAGCTGTTTTTT. Translating gives CASSSLGVAGVQTGELFF.

The rearrangement uses TRBV7-3 and TRBJ2-5; 7 bases align to TRBD2. The germline CDR1 and CDR2 sequences are SGHTA and FQGTGA. CDR3 length equals 15 residues. V gave up 3 bases and J gave up 5 bases; unmatched junction bases: 9. CDR3 amino acids: CASSLGGEVGETQYF. CDR3 DNA: TGTGCCAGCAGCTTGGGAGGGGAGGTAGGGGAGACCCAGTACTTC.

The chain joins TRBV2 to TRBJ2-1; 14 nucleotides line up with TRBD2. Germline values: CDR1 SNHLY, CDR2 FYNNEI. J lost 13 bases, V lost 4 bases, and 12 bases had no gene match. This CDR3 contains 16 residues. CDR3 coding DNA: TGTGCCAGCAGTGTTTGGACAGGACTAGCGGGAGGAAACCAGTTCTTC. Its protein product is CASSVWTGLAGGNQFF.

The chain couples TRBV9 to TRBJ2-2; 7 bases align to TRBD2. This CDR3 spans 17 amino acids. V lost 4 bases and J lost 6; bases outside the gene matches: 15. The germline CDR1 and CDR2 sequences are SGDLS and YYNGEE. Here the CDR3 DNA reads TGTGCCAGCAGCCTCACTGGGGCGGGAGTTCGCGCCGGGGAGCTGTTTTTT. Amino acid sequence: CASSLTGAGVRAGELFF.

The V and J genes are TRBV19 and TRBJ2-5, with a possible D match to TRBD1 (5 bases). The CDR3 loop spans 18 amino acids. The germline V gene has CDR1 LNHDA and CDR2 SQIVND (reference sequence). The V and J ends lost 3 bases and 0 bases respectively, with 20 bases between them. This CDR3 reads CASSIGRRAVGYQETQYF. CDR3 DNA sequence: TGTGCCAGTAGTATCGGGCGCAGGGCAGTGGGCTACCAAGAGACCCAGTACTTC.

This clone was observed a handful of times. The chain has TRBV3-1 (or the pseudogene TRBV3-2) and TRBJ2-1; a weak D match, TRBD2 (6 bases). Germline CDR1 and CDR2: LGHDT and YNNKEL (reference sequence). CDR3 length equals 14 residues. The V and J ends lost 6 bases and 5 bases respectively, with 14 bases between them. CDR3 in amino acids: CASSPSGSHNEQFF. The CDR3 region has the DNA TGTGCCAGCAGTCCATCCGGGAGCCACAATGAGCAGTTCTTC.

The V call is TRBV12-5, the J call TRBJ2-2; perhaps TRBD1 as D (5 bases). CDR3 size: 16 residues. Trimming took 1 base from V and 0 from J, leaving 9 bases between them. Germline V lookup: CDR1 LGHNT, CDR2 FRNRAP. The CDR3 DNA reads as TGTGCTAGTGGTTTGGGGACAAGCGCGAACACCGGGGAGCTGTTTTTT. This codes for CASGLGTSANTGELFF.

This clone appeared many times. The chain couples TRBV4-2 to TRBJ2-1; TRBD2 agrees at 14 bases. The CDR3 is 19 residues long. V trimming: 4 bases; J trimming: 2 bases; junction bases outside the gene matches: 10. Per germline, CDR1 LGHNA and CDR2 YNFKEQ. As DNA, the CDR3 is TGTGCCAGCAGCCCCCGAGGGACTAGCGGGGGCTATCCCTACAATGAGCAGTTCTTC. This gives the protein CASSPRGTSGGYPYNEQFF.